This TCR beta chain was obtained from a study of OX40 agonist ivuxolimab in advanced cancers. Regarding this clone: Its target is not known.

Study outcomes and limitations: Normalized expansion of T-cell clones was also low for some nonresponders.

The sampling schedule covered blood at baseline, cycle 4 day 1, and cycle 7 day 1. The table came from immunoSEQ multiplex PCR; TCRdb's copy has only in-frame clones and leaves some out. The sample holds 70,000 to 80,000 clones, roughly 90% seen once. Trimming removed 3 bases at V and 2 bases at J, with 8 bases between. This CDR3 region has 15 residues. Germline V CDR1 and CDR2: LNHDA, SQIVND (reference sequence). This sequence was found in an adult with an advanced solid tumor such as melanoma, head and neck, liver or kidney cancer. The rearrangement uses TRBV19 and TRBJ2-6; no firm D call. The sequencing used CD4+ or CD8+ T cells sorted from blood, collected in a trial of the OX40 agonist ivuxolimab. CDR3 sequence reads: CASSMSGAGANVLTF. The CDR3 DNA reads TGTGCCAGTAGTATGTCTGGGGCTGGGGCCAACGTCCTGACTTTC.